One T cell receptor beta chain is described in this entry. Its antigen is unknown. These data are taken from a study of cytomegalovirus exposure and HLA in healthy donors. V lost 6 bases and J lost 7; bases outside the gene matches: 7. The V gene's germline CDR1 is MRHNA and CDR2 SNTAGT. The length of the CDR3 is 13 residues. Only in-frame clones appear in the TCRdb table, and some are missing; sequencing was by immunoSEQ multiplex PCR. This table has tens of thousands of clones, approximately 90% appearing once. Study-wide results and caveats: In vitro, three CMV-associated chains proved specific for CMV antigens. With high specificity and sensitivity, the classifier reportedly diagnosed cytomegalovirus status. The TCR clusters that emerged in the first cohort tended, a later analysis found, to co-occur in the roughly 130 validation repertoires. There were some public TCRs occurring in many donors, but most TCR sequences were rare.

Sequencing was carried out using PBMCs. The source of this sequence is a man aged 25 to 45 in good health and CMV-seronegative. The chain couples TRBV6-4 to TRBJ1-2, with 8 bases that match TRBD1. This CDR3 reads CASSPDRGGGYTF. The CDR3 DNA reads TGTGCCAGCAGCCCAGACAGGGGAGGTGGCTACACCTTC.